The sequence of this T cell receptor (beta chain) was determined in a study of blood T cell repertoires in COVID-19. About the research overall: Spain, Italy and the United States supplied samples that represented acute and convalescent COVID-19.

Measured with immunoSEQ multiplex PCR; TCRdb has only the in-frame clones, and not every one. The sample consists of more than 300,000 clones, under 90% of them appearing once. Which cohort a participant joined came from the clinical history participants gave. Symptom resolution, clearance, or two negative PCRs marked the recovered donors of Cohort 3. Germline V gives CDR1 SGHVS, CDR2 FQNEAQ. The CDR3 has 14 amino acids. V lost 5 bases to trimming and J lost 8 bases, with 18 bases between them. The chain joins TRBV7-8 to TRBJ1-1, with D maybe TRBD1 (5 bases). The sample consisted of PBMCs or T cells enriched from blood (not recorded which). This receptor was taken from a woman aged 18 to 35 who had recovered from COVID-19. CDR3 sequence: CASSPATGTLEAFF. The DNA of the CDR3 is TGTGCCAGCAGCCCCGCGACGGGGACTCTGGAAGCTTTCTTT. Filled out from reference TRBV7-8 and TRBJ1-1, the complete variable domain reads GAGVSQSPRYKVAKRGQDVALRCDPISGHVSLFWYQQALGQGPEFLTYFQNEAQLDKSGLPSDRFFAERPEGSVSTLKIQRTQQEDSAVYLCASSPATGTLEAFFGQGTRLTVV.